This is a list of T cell receptor beta chains from one sample in a study of CD4 T cells in relation to SARS-CoV-2 and coronaviruses. Assay: immunoSEQ multiplex PCR; the TCRdb copy retains only in-frame clones and omits some. The sample records about 59,000 clones, about nine tenths being singletons. Sequencing was performed on memory CD4+ T cells from PBMCs. All receptors derive from a human donor in good health. Each CDR3 is given with its conserved first and last residue. The D gene is left open where the match is weak. Not all rows give a size; the values are once, few, many and, for expanded clones, a class.

NA | TRBJ1-1 | TRBV7-9 | NA | TGTGCCAGCTCTAGGGGCGGGAACACTGAAGCTTTCTTT | CASSRGGNTEAFF
TRBD2 | TRBJ2-7 | TRBV30 | few | TGTGCCTGGAGTGTCGGCGGGAGCTCCTACGAGCAGTACTTC | CAWSVGGSSYEQYF
NA | TRBJ1-1 | TRBV18 | NA | TGTGCCAGCTCATCTTCCGGGAACACTGAAGCTTTCTTT | CASSSSGNTEAFF
TRBD2 | TRBJ2-7 | TRBV5-6 | few | TGTGCCAGCCTGAACGGCCCGGGGGGATCCTACGAGCAGTACTTC | CASLNGPGGSYEQYF
TRBD1 | TRBJ1-5 | TRBV6-2/TRBV6-3 | NA | TGTGCCAGCAGCGATGGGACAGTAAATCAGCCCCAGCATTTT | CASSDGTVNQPQHF
NA | TRBJ2-7 | TRBV28 | NA | TGTGCCAGCAGTCCTCCGGGCCTCTCCCACGAGCAGTACTTC | CASSPPGLSHEQYF
NA | TRBJ2-1 | TRBV30 | NA | TGTGCCTGGAGTGTATTGCGGGAGCAGTTCTTC | CAWSVLREQFF
NA | TRBJ2-5 | TRBV30 | once | TGTGCCTGCCGGACCCTAAGCCAGACCCAGTACTTC | CACRTLSQTQYF
TRBD1 | TRBJ2-2 | TRBV6-5 | NA | TGTGCCAGCAGAAGGGACAGATCGAACACCGGGGAGCTGTTTTTT | CASRRDRSNTGELFF
TRBD2 | TRBJ2-1 | TRBV11-3 | NA | TGTGCCAGCAGCTTAGGACGACTAGCGGGAGGCAATGAGCAGTTCTTC | CASSLGRLAGGNEQFF
NA | TRBJ2-3 | TRBV29-1 | NA | TGCAGCGTTGAAGGACAGACAGATACGCAGTATTTT | CSVEGQTDTQYF
NA | TRBJ2-3 | TRBV2 | NA | TGTGCCAGCAGTGATAGGGATACGCAGTATTTT | CASSDRDTQYF
NA | TRBJ1-1 | TRBV15 | NA | TGTGCCACCAGCAGAGTGGATAGGGGGGCGCTTCTGAAAGCTTTCTTT | CATSRVDRGALLKAFF